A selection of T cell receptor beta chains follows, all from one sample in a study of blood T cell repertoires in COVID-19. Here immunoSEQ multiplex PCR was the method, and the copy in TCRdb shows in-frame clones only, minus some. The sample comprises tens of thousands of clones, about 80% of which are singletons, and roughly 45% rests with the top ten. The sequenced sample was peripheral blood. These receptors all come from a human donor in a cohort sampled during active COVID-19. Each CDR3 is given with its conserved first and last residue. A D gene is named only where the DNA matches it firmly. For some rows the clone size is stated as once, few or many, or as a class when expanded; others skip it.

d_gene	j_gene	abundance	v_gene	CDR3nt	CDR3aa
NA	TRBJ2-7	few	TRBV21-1	TGTGCCAGCTGTCAGAACGAGCAGTACTTC	CASCQNEQYF
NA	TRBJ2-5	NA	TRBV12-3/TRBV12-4	TGTGCCAGCAGGGCGGGACCACAAGAGACCCAGTACTTC	CASRAGPQETQYF
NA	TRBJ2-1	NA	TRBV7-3	TGTGCCAGCAGCCCAGGGTCCGGTGAGCAGTTCTTC	CASSPGSGEQFF
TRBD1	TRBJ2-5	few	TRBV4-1	TGCGCCAGCAGACAGGGGGCTAATGAAGAGACCCAGTACTTC	CASRQGANEETQYF
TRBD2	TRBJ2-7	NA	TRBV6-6	TGTGCCAGCAGTCCCGGGACTAGCGGGAGAGGGGACGAGCAGTACTTC	CASSPGTSGRGDEQYF
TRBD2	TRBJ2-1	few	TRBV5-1	TGCGCCAGCAGCCCCCGGACTAGCGGGAGGCCCAATGAGCAGTTCTTC	CASSPRTSGRPNEQFF
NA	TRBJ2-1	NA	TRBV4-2	TGTGCCAGCAGCCCGAAGCCGGGACTTGGGGCCAATGAGCAGTTCTTC	CASSPKPGLGANEQFF
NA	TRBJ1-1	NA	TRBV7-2	TGTGCCAGCAGCTTAGTACCGAACCTAGTGGCTGAAGCTTTCTTT	CASSLVPNLVAEAFF
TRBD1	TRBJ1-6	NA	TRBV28	TGTGCCAGCAGTGCGGGACAGGGAAATTCACCCCTCCACTTT	CASSAGQGNSPLHF
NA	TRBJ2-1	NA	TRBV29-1	TGCAGCGTCGGGACTGGTGAGCAGTTCTTC	CSVGTGEQFF
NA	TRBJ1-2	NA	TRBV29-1	TGCAGCGTAGACGACAGAGGAAGGAGCTATGGCTACACCTTC	CSVDDRGRSYGYTF
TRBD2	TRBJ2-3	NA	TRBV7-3	TGTGCCAGCAGCTTAAGTAGCGGGAGCACAGATACGCAGTATTTT	CASSLSSGSTDTQYF
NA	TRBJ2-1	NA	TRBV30	TGTGCCTGGAGTGTAGGCGGTAGCTCCTACAATGAGCAGTTCTTC	CAWSVGGSSYNEQFF
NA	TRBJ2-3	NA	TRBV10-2	TGCGCCAGCAGTGAGAGGAGAACAGATACGCAGTATTTT	CASSERRTDTQYF
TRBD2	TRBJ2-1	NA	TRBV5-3	TGTGCCAGAAGCTTTTGGACTAGCGGGAGTCGCTGCAATGAGCAGTTCTTC	CARSFWTSGSRCNEQFF
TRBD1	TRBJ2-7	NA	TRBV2	TGTGCCAGCAAACAGGGGCCCTACGAGCAGTACTTC	CASKQGPYEQYF
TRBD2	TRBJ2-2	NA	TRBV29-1	TGCAGCGCTTACCTATGGGGATCCACTAGCGGGAAGGTGTGGGCCGGGGAGCTGTTTTTT	CSAYLWGSTSGKVWAGELFF
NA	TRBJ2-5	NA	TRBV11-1	TGTGCCAGCAGCTTCCCCGGGGGAGAGACCCAGTACTTC	CASSFPGGETQYF
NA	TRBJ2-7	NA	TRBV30	TGTGCCTGGACTACCAGGGGCAGGACGAGCGAGCAGTACTTC	CAWTTRGRTSEQYF
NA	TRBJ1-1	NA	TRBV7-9	TGTGCCAGCAGCTTAGCTGGGGCGAGAGACACTGAAGCTTTCTTT	CASSLAGARDTEAFF
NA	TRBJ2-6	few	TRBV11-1	TGTGCCAGCAGCTTGGGGAGCTCTGGGGCCAACGTCCTGACTTTC	CASSLGSSGANVLTF
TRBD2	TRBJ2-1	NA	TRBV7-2	TGTGCCAGCAGCCAAGCCGGGACTAGCGGGAGTGTGTCGTTCTTC	CASSQAGTSGSVSFF
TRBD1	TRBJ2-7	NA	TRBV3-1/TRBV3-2	TGTGCCAGCAGCCAAGATCTGGTGACAGGGGTGTTACAGTACTTC	CASSQDLVTGVLQYF
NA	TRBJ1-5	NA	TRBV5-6	TGTGCCAGCAGCCAGAGTCGGGGGGCGGGGGCCCAGCATTTT	CASSQSRGAGAQHF
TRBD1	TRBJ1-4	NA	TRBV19	TGTGCCAGTAGTCTCCGGACAGGGGGAAAACTGTTTTTT	CASSLRTGGKLFF
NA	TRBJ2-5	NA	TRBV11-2	TGTGCCAGCAGCCCAGAAGTACAAGAGACCCAGTACTTC	CASSPEVQETQYF
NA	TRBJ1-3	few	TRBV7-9	TGTGCCAGCAGCGACCGACTATGGGGAAACACCATATATTTT	CASSDRLWGNTIYF
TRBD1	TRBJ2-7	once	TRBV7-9	TGTGCCAGCAGCTTAGGAGGACAGGGGGGCGAGCAGTACTTC	CASSLGGQGGEQYF
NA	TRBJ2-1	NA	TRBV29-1	TGCAGCGTTGTAGGTTTAGCGGCCTACAATGAGCAGTTCTTC	CSVVGLAAYNEQFF
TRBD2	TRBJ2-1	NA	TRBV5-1	TGCGCCAGCAGCCCGAGACACACTAGCGGGACCGGCAATGAGCAGTTCTTC	CASSPRHTSGTGNEQFF
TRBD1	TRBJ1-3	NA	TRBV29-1	TGCAGCGTTGATGGCGGGACAGACTCTGGAAACACCATATATTTT	CSVDGGTDSGNTIYF
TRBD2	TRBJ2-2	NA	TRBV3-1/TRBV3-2	TGTGCCAGCAGTCAGACCGGGGGGGCCAGGGCCGGGGAGCTGTTTTTT	CASSQTGGARAGELFF
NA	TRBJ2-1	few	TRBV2	TGTGCCACACCTGACAGAGAGCAGTTCTTC	CATPDREQFF
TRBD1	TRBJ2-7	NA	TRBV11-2	TGTGCCAGCAGCTTAGGCAGGGGGTACGAGCAGTACTTC	CASSLGRGYEQYF
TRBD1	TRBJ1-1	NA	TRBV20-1	TGCGAAGGGACAGGAGGAACTGAAGCTTTCTTT	CEGTGGTEAFF
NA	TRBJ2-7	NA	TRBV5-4	TGTGCCAGCAGCTTAGGGGGAGGCGGGAGCTTCCACGAGCAGTACTTC	CASSLGGGGSFHEQYF
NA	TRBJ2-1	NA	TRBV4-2	TGTGCCAGCAGCCAGCTAGGCCCCTCCTACAATGAGCAGTTCTTC	CASSQLGPSYNEQFF
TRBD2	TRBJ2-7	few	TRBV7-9	TGTGCCACCGAAACCGGGACTAGCTACGAGCAGTACTTC	CATETGTSYEQYF
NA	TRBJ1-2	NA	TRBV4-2	TGTGCCAGCAGCCAAGATCTAGGGCAGGGCAGAGGCTACACCTTC	CASSQDLGQGRGYTF
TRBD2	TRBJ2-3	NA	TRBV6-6	TGTGCCAGCAGTTACACCGCGGGAGGGAGCACAGATACGCAGTATTTT	CASSYTAGGSTDTQYF
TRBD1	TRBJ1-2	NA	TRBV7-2	TGTGCCAGCAGCTTAGAAGGGGGCCCCCTCTATGGCTACACCTTC	CASSLEGGPLYGYTF
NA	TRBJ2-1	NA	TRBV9	TGTGCCAGCACCCCCCGTAGCACCTACAATGAGCAGTTCTTC	CASTPRSTYNEQFF
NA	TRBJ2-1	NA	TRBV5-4	TGTGCCAGCAGCTTGGATTTCGGGAGCGCTGAGCAGTTCTTC	CASSLDFGSAEQFF
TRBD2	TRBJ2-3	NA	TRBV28	TGTGCCAGCGCACTATCTGGGGGACTAGCGCGTCCCTGGGGCACAGATACGCAGTATTTT	CASALSGGLARPWGTDTQYF